In its sample, the clone carrying this T cell receptor (beta chain) was seen many times. As yet, its antigen is unknown. The entry originates in a study of T cell repertoires in cytomegalovirus infection. Study-wide results and limits: The study identified carriers of CMV plus the relevant HLA from cumulative public TCR beta family frequency.

TCRdb fed the reads into MiXCR, producing one record per CDR3 protein. This table holds 140,000 to 150,000 distinct CDR3 sequences, approximately 30% found once. The receptor was isolated from a human donor in good health (CMV status not recorded). Some clones in this sample may be carry-over from other donors' samples. The material was CD8+ T cells from cultured PBMCs, obtained from culture after CMV antigen stimulation.

The CDR3 loop reads CASSLGLGPLDEQYF. The CDR3 DNA is TGTGCCAGCAGCTTAGGGTTGGGTCCCCTAGACGAGCAGTACTTC. The gene calls are TRBV7-6 and TRBJ2-7; D unclear. V lost 1 base and J 5 bases, leaving 15 bases between the germline ends. Germline-derived CDR1 and CDR2 are SGHVS and FNYEAQ. This CDR3 has 15 amino acids.